These T cell receptor beta chains were read from a single sample in a study of shared clonotypes between healthy human individuals. The assay was immunoSEQ multiplex PCR, and TCRdb's table has in-frame clones only and misses some. The repertoire holds roughly 2.6 million clones, with 90% to 95% as singletons. What was sequenced was naive CD4+ T cells sorted from blood. The receptors stem from a man between 18 and 35 years old in good health. CDR3s include the opening cysteine and the closing phenylalanine or tryptophan. D genes are given only for firm matches. The size of a clone is reported for some rows only, either as once, few or many, or as a class for expanded clones.

len: 13
v_gene: TRBV5-4
d_gene: NA
abundance: NA
j_gene: TRBJ2-3
CDR3aa: CASSLMETDTQYF
CDR3nt: TGTGCCAGCAGCTTGATGGAGACAGATACGCAGTATTTT

len: 11
v_gene: TRBV5-1
d_gene: NA
abundance: NA
j_gene: TRBJ2-7
CDR3aa: CASSSGVEQYF
CDR3nt: TGCGCCAGCAGCTCGGGGGTTGAGCAGTACTTC

len: 16
v_gene: TRBV19
d_gene: TRBD1
abundance: NA
j_gene: TRBJ1-1
CDR3aa: CASSSRDRGGGTEAFF
CDR3nt: TGTGCCAGTAGTAGCCGGGACAGGGGCGGAGGGACTGAAGCTTTCTTT

len: 13
v_gene: TRBV11-2
d_gene: NA
abundance: NA
j_gene: TRBJ2-5
CDR3aa: CASSLGQRETQYF
CDR3nt: TGTGCCAGCAGCTTAGGGCAGAGGGAGACCCAGTACTTC

len: 15
v_gene: TRBV7-7
d_gene: TRBD2
abundance: NA
j_gene: TRBJ2-5
CDR3aa: CASSLSGGLRETQYF
CDR3nt: TGTGCTAGCAGCTTATCGGGGGGTCTCAGGGAGACCCAGTACTTC

len: 15
v_gene: TRBV18
d_gene: NA
abundance: NA
j_gene: TRBJ1-2
CDR3aa: CASSPYDEANYGYTF
CDR3nt: TGTGCCAGCTCACCCTACGACGAAGCTAACTATGGCTACACCTTC

len: 16
v_gene: TRBV19
d_gene: TRBD1
abundance: NA
j_gene: TRBJ2-3
CDR3aa: CASGSGWDRERDTQYF
CDR3nt: TGTGCCAGTGGTTCAGGTTGGGACAGGGAGAGGGATACGCAGTATTTT

len: 15
v_gene: TRBV5-8
d_gene: TRBD1
abundance: NA
j_gene: TRBJ1-5
CDR3aa: CASSLLGQSNQPQHF
CDR3nt: TGTGCCAGCAGCTTGTTGGGACAGAGCAATCAGCCCCAGCATTTT

len: 14
v_gene: TRBV7-2
d_gene: NA
abundance: NA
j_gene: TRBJ2-3
CDR3aa: CASSLVSSTDTQYF
CDR3nt: TGTGCCAGCAGCTTAGTTAGTAGCACAGATACGCAGTATTTT

len: 15
v_gene: TRBV7-2
d_gene: NA
abundance: NA
j_gene: TRBJ1-4
CDR3aa: CASSQPGRGNEKLFF
CDR3nt: TGTGCCAGCAGCCAACCGGGCAGGGGTAATGAAAAACTGTTTTTT

len: 16
v_gene: TRBV25-1
d_gene: TRBD1
abundance: once
j_gene: TRBJ1-4
CDR3aa: CASSGAGTATNEKLFF
CDR3nt: TGTGCCAGCAGTGGTGCGGGGACAGCAACTAATGAAAAACTGTTTTTT

len: 15
v_gene: TRBV6-1
d_gene: NA
abundance: NA
j_gene: TRBJ2-1
CDR3aa: CASTSSAPSYNEQFF
CDR3nt: TGTGCCAGCACCTCTAGCGCACCCTCCTACAATGAGCAGTTCTTC

len: 13
v_gene: TRBV18
d_gene: NA
abundance: NA
j_gene: TRBJ1-2
CDR3aa: CASSPPGAGGYTF
CDR3nt: TGTGCCAGCTCACCACCGGGGGCGGGAGGCTACACCTTC

len: 15
v_gene: TRBV5-4
d_gene: TRBD1
abundance: NA
j_gene: TRBJ1-4
CDR3aa: CASSLARGQTEKLFF
CDR3nt: TGTGCCAGCAGCTTGGCAAGGGGACAGACTGAAAAACTGTTTTTT

len: 15
v_gene: TRBV19
d_gene: TRBD1
abundance: NA
j_gene: TRBJ1-6
CDR3aa: CASSIVQGGNSPLHF
CDR3nt: TGTGCCAGTAGTATAGTACAGGGGGGTAATTCACCCCTCCACTTT

len: 14
v_gene: TRBV5-6
d_gene: TRBD1
abundance: once
j_gene: TRBJ2-5
CDR3aa: CASSRQGVYETQYF
CDR3nt: TGTGCCAGCAGCCGCCAGGGGGTTTATGAGACCCAGTACTTC

len: 14
v_gene: TRBV30
d_gene: NA
abundance: few
j_gene: TRBJ1-5
CDR3aa: CAWGSEISNQPQHF
CDR3nt: TGTGCCTGGGGGTCAGAAATCAGCAATCAGCCCCAGCATTTT

len: 13
v_gene: TRBV5-1
d_gene: NA
abundance: NA
j_gene: TRBJ1-1
CDR3aa: CASSSAQNTEAFF
CDR3nt: TGCGCCAGCAGCTCGGCGCAGAACACTGAAGCTTTCTTT

len: 14
v_gene: TRBV29-1
d_gene: TRBD1
abundance: NA
j_gene: TRBJ2-7
CDR3aa: CSVEELTGGYEQYF
CDR3nt: TGCAGCGTTGAAGAACTGACAGGGGGGTACGAGCAGTACTTC

len: 14
v_gene: TRBV28
d_gene: NA
abundance: NA
j_gene: TRBJ1-1
CDR3aa: CASSSTGANTEAFF
CDR3nt: TGTGCCAGCAGTTCGACAGGAGCAAACACTGAAGCTTTCTTT

len: 14
v_gene: TRBV30
d_gene: TRBD2
abundance: once
j_gene: TRBJ2-3
CDR3aa: CAWRLAGGSDTQYF
CDR3nt: TGTGCCTGGAGACTAGCGGGAGGGTCCGATACGCAGTATTTT

len: 15
v_gene: TRBV5-1
d_gene: TRBD1
abundance: NA
j_gene: TRBJ2-2
CDR3aa: CASSLSGTATGELFF
CDR3nt: TGCGCCAGCAGCCTTTCCGGGACAGCTACCGGGGAGCTGTTTTTT

len: 14
v_gene: TRBV10-3
d_gene: TRBD1
abundance: NA
j_gene: TRBJ2-7
CDR3aa: CATNYRGVSYEQYF
CDR3nt: TGTGCCACAAATTACAGGGGCGTCTCCTACGAGCAGTACTTC

len: 14
v_gene: TRBV5-6
d_gene: NA
abundance: NA
j_gene: TRBJ1-6
CDR3aa: CASSPQGYNSPLHF
CDR3nt: TGTGCCAGCAGCCCCCAGGGGTATAATTCACCCCTCCACTTT

len: 20
v_gene: TRBV18
d_gene: NA
abundance: NA
j_gene: TRBJ1-1
CDR3aa: CASSILKGTLPLSGNTEAFF
CDR3nt: TGTGCCAGCTCCATTTTGAAGGGTACCCTTCCCCTTTCGGGGAACACTGAAGCTTTCTTT

len: 16
v_gene: TRBV19
d_gene: TRBD1
abundance: NA
j_gene: TRBJ1-2
CDR3aa: CATRPNRGQEDYGYTF
CDR3nt: TGTGCCACCCGCCCAAACAGGGGCCAAGAGGACTATGGCTACACCTTC

len: 14
v_gene: TRBV5-1
d_gene: NA
abundance: NA
j_gene: TRBJ1-3
CDR3aa: CASSSTGTGNTIYF
CDR3nt: TGCGCCAGCAGCTCTACCGGGACTGGAAACACCATATATTTT

len: 15
v_gene: TRBV7-9
d_gene: NA
abundance: NA
j_gene: TRBJ2-5
CDR3aa: CASRKGSTAEETQYF
CDR3nt: TGTGCCAGCAGGAAGGGGTCGACGGCTGAAGAGACCCAGTACTTC

len: 15
v_gene: TRBV5-3
d_gene: NA
abundance: NA
j_gene: TRBJ2-5
CDR3aa: CARSCPGRIQETQYF
CDR3nt: TGTGCCAGAAGCTGCCCCGGCCGGATCCAAGAGACCCAGTACTTC

len: 16
v_gene: TRBV4-1
d_gene: NA
abundance: once
j_gene: TRBJ1-1
CDR3aa: CASSQGGGRMNTEAFF
CDR3nt: TGCGCCAGCAGCCAAGGGGGGGGACGCATGAACACTGAAGCTTTCTTT

len: 15
v_gene: TRBV30
d_gene: NA
abundance: NA
j_gene: TRBJ1-6
CDR3aa: CAWSDLGTKYSPLHF
CDR3nt: TGTGCCTGGAGCGATCTCGGGACCAAATATTCACCCCTCCACTTT

len: 14
v_gene: TRBV28
d_gene: NA
abundance: NA
j_gene: TRBJ1-1
CDR3aa: CASSFAPGNTEAFF
CDR3nt: TGTGCCAGCAGTTTCGCACCGGGAAACACTGAAGCTTTCTTT

len: 15
v_gene: TRBV6-6
d_gene: NA
abundance: NA
j_gene: TRBJ1-2
CDR3aa: CASSYLADGTYGYTF
CDR3nt: TGTGCCAGCAGTTACCTAGCGGACGGGACGTATGGCTACACCTTC

len: 12
v_gene: TRBV25-1
d_gene: TRBD1
abundance: NA
j_gene: TRBJ1-2
CDR3aa: CASSQGVGGYTF
CDR3nt: TGTGCCAGCAGCCAGGGGGTAGGAGGCTACACCTTC

len: 20
v_gene: TRBV21-1
d_gene: NA
abundance: NA
j_gene: TRBJ2-2
CDR3aa: CASRETRASGSQGDTGELFF
CDR3nt: TGTGCCAGCAGAGAAACTAGGGCTAGCGGGAGCCAGGGTGACACCGGGGAGCTGTTTTTT

len: 12
v_gene: TRBV2
d_gene: TRBD1
abundance: NA
j_gene: TRBJ1-1
CDR3aa: CATTGQGAEAFF
CDR3nt: TGTGCCACCACGGGACAGGGGGCTGAAGCTTTCTTT

len: 15
v_gene: TRBV6-6
d_gene: NA
abundance: NA
j_gene: TRBJ2-5
CDR3aa: CASSYVGGNQETQYF
CDR3nt: TGTGCCAGCAGTTATGTAGGGGGAAACCAAGAGACCCAGTACTTC

len: 14
v_gene: TRBV5-6
d_gene: NA
abundance: NA
j_gene: TRBJ2-3
CDR3aa: CASSSDGGTDTQYF
CDR3nt: TGTGCCAGCAGCTCTGACGGAGGCACAGATACGCAGTATTTT

len: 17
v_gene: TRBV9
d_gene: TRBD1
abundance: NA
j_gene: TRBJ2-1
CDR3aa: CASSVGFMTGGRNEQFF
CDR3nt: TGTGCCAGCAGCGTAGGATTTATGACAGGGGGTCGCAATGAGCAGTTCTTC

len: 14
v_gene: TRBV18
d_gene: NA
abundance: NA
j_gene: TRBJ1-2
CDR3aa: CASSPSMGIHGYTF
CDR3nt: TGTGCCAGCTCACCGTCGATGGGGATTCATGGCTACACCTTC

len: 16
v_gene: TRBV4-1
d_gene: TRBD1
abundance: NA
j_gene: TRBJ1-6
CDR3aa: CASSPDGQGYNSPLHF
CDR3nt: TGCGCCAGCAGCCCCGACGGACAGGGTTATAATTCACCCCTCCACTTT

len: 16
v_gene: TRBV6-6
d_gene: TRBD1
abundance: NA
j_gene: TRBJ1-5
CDR3aa: CASTGRGLGSNQPQHF
CDR3nt: TGTGCCAGCACTGGCAGGGGGCTTGGTAGCAATCAGCCCCAGCATTTT

len: 14
v_gene: TRBV10-3
d_gene: NA
abundance: NA
j_gene: TRBJ1-6
CDR3aa: CAISSDPGNSPLHF
CDR3nt: TGTGCCATCTCTTCCGACCCTGGGAATTCACCCCTCCACTTT

len: 17
v_gene: TRBV7-8
d_gene: TRBD1
abundance: NA
j_gene: TRBJ1-5
CDR3aa: CASSLGTGGLGNQPQHF
CDR3nt: TGTGCCAGCAGCTTAGGAACAGGGGGCCTGGGCAATCAGCCCCAGCATTTT

len: 18
v_gene: TRBV9
d_gene: TRBD1
abundance: NA
j_gene: TRBJ1-3
CDR3aa: CASSALRGQGTSGNTIYF
CDR3nt: TGTGCCAGCAGCGCGCTAAGGGGACAGGGGACGTCTGGAAACACCATATATTTT

len: 15
v_gene: TRBV19
d_gene: NA
abundance: NA
j_gene: TRBJ1-6
CDR3aa: CASSIGGNIDSPLHF
CDR3nt: TGTGCCAGTAGTATAGGGGGAAACATAGATTCACCCCTCCACTTT